The 4 T cell receptor beta chains below were found in one sample sequenced in a study of T cell responses to AZD1222 COVID-19 vaccine. Produced via immunoSEQ multiplex PCR; TCRdb's table is partial and in-frame only. The sample contains roughly 140,000 clones, 75% to 95% of which appear only once. Material: peripheral blood, obtained on day 0 of MenACWY control vaccination. The receptors come from an adult in good health.

A single count supports this clone. The CDR3 is CASSSPNRGPTEAFF. The CDR3 bases are TGTGCCAGCAGCTCCCCGAACAGGGGGCCCACTGAAGCTTTCTTT. This chain uses TRBV5-4 with TRBJ1-1, with 9 bases matching TRBD1. V lost 3 bases, J lost 4 bases, and 7 bases stayed unmatched. This CDR3 is built from 15 residues. In germline, CDR1 is SGHNT, CDR2 YYREEE (reference sequence).

The chain carries TRBV10-3 and TRBJ2-1; perhaps TRBD2 as D (6 bases). The V and J ends lost 3 bases and 6 bases respectively, with 15 bases between them. CDR1 is ENHRY, CDR2 SYGVKD, per germline. This CDR3 has 15 residues. The CDR3 nucleotides read TGTGCCATCAGTGACGTGGGGGGTCGAGGCAATGAGCAGTTCTTC. Its translation: CAISDVGGRGNEQFF.

This rearrangement joins TRBV27 to TRBJ2-7; D may be TRBD2 (7 bases). The germline V gene has CDR1 MNHEY and CDR2 SMNVEV (reference sequence). Trimming pared 3 bases from V and 6 bases from J, leaving 18 bases between. The CDR3 totals 15 residues. The CDR3 nucleotides read TGTGCCAGCAGTTTCCGGGGGGCCCATAAGGGCGAGCAGTACTTC. Protein sequence: CASSFRGAHKGEQYF.

V gene TRBV2 combines with J gene TRBJ2-1; D is uncertain. CDR3 length: 14 amino acids. Trimming took 10 bases from V and 1 from J, leaving 14 bases between them. The germline V gene has CDR1 SNHLY and CDR2 FYNNEI. CDR3 sequence reads: CAIAGGRSYNEQFF. CDR3 sequence (DNA): TGTGCCATCGCCGGCGGCCGGTCCTACAATGAGCAGTTCTTC. Supplemented by reference TRBV2 and TRBJ2-1, the full variable domain reads EPEVTQTPSHQVTQMGQEVILRCVPISNHLYFYWYRQILGQKVEFLVSFYNNEISEKSEIFDDQFSVERPDGSNFTLKIRSTKLEDSAMYFCAIAGGRSYNEQFFGPGTRLTVL.